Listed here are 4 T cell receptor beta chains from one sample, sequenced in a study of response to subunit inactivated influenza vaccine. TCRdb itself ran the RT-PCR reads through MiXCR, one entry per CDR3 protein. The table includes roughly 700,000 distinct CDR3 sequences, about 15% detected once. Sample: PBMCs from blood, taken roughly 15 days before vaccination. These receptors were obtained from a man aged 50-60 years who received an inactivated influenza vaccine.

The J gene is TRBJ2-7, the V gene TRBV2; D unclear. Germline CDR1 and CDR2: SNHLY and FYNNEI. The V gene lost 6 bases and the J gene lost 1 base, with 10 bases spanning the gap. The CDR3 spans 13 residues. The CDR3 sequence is CASRPATSYEQYF. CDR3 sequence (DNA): TGTGCCAGCAGGCCCGCTACTTCCTACGAGCAGTACTTC.

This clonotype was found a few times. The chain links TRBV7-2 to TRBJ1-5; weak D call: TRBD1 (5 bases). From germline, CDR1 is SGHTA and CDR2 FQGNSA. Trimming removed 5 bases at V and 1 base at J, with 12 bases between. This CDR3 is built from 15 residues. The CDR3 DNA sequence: TGTGCCAGCAGCCTTGACAGTTTAAGCAATCAGCCCCAGCATTTT. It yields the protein CASSLDSLSNQPQHF.

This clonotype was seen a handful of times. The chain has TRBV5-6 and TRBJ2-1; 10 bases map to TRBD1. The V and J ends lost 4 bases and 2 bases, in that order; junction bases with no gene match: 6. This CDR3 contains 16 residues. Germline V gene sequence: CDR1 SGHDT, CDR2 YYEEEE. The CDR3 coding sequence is TGTGCCAGCAGCACCCGGGACAGGGGTCCCTACAATGAGCAGTTCTTC. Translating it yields CASSTRDRGPYNEQFF. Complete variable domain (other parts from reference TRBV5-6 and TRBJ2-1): DAGVTQSPTHLIKTRGQQVTLRCSPKSGHDTVSWYQQALGQGPQFIFQYYEEEERQRGNFPDRFSGHQFPNYSSELNVNALLLGDSALYLCASSTRDRGPYNEQFFGPGTRLTVL.

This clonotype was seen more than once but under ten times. CDR3: CASTPRTGGSGELFF. The CDR3 DNA follows: TGTGCCAGCACTCCGCGGACAGGGGGCAGCGGGGAGCTGTTTTTT. The chain joins TRBV6-1 to TRBJ2-2; 11 nucleotides match TRBD1. The V gene's germline CDR1 is MNHNS and CDR2 SASEGT. The CDR3 spans 15 residues. V lost 7 bases, J lost 7 bases, and 8 bases stayed unmatched.